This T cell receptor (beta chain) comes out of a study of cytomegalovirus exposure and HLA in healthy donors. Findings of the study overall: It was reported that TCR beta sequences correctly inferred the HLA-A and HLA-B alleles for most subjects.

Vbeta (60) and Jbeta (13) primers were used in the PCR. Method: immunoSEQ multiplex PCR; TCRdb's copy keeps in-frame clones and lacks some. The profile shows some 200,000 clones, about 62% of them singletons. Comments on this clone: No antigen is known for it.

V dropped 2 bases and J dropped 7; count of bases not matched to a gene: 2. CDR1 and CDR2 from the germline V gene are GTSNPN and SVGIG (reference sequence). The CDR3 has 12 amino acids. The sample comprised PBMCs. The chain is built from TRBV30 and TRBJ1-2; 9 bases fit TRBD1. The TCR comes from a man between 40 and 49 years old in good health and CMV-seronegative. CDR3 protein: CAWSPGQGGYTF. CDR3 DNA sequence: TGTGCCTGGAGTCCGGGACAGGGTGGCTACACCTTC.